Given below is one TCR beta chain in context. The data were obtained in a study of identical twins. A universal primer site came from template switching; cDNA carried unique molecular identifiers. TCRdb used MiXCR to reprocess the 5' RACE reads, holding one entry per CDR3 protein. Of some 440,000 distinct CDR3 sequences in the sample, approximately 24% were seen once. The sample also formed part of further work on T cells expressing NK-cell markers.

The sequenced sample consisted of CD4+ T cells sorted from blood. This clonotype originated in a woman aged 18-29 years in good health.

CDR3 in amino acids: CSVAGSTGELFF. CDR3 DNA sequence: TGCAGCGTTGCTGGCAGCACCGGGGAGCTGTTTTTT. This chain links TRBV29-1 with TRBJ2-2; D gene unclear. Germline V gene data show CDR1 as SQVTM and CDR2 as ANQGSEA. CDR3 length: 12 residues. Trimming shortened V by 4 bases and J by 4 bases, and 7 bases separated the two germline ends.